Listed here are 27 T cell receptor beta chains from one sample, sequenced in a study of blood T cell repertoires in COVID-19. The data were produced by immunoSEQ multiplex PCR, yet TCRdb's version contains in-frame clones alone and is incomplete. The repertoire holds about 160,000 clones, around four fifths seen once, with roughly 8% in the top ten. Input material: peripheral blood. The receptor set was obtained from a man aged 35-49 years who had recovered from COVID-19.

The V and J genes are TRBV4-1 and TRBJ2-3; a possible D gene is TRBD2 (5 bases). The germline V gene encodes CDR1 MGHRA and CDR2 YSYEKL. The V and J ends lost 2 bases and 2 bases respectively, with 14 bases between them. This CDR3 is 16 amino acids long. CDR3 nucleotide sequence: TGCGCCAGCAGCCAATTACAGCGGCGTTACACAGATACGCAGTATTTT. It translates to CASSQLQRRYTDTQYF.

In DNA, the CDR3 is TGTGCCAGCAGCTTAGCAAGCACCATGAACACTGAAGCTTTCTTT. Its translation: CASSLASTMNTEAFF. The rearrangement joins TRBV11-3 to TRBJ1-1; D is unresolved. The V end was cut by 1 base, the J end by 0 bases, with 9 bases between. This CDR3 spans 15 amino acids. The V gene's germline CDR1 is SGHNT and CDR2 YENEEA.

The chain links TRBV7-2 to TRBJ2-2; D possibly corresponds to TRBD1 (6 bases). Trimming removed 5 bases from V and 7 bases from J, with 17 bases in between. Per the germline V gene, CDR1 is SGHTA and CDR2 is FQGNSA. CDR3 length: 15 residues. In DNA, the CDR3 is TGTGCCAGCAGCCCGGAGAGGGGGTTGGGCGGGGAGCTGTTTTTT. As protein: CASSPERGLGGELFF.

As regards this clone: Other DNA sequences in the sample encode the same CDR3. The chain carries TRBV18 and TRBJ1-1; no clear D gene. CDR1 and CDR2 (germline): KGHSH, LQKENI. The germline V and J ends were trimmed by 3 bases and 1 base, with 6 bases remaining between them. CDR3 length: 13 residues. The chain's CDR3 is CASSPGQNTEAFF. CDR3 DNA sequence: TGTGCCAGCTCACCGGGCCAGAACACTGAAGCTTTCTTT.

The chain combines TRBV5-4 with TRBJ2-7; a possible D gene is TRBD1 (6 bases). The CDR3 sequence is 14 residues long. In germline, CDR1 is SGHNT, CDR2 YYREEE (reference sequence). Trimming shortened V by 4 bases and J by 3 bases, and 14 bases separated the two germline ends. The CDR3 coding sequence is TGTGCCAGCAGCACCTACGACAGGTTCTACGAGCAGTACTTC. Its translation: CASSTYDRFYEQYF.

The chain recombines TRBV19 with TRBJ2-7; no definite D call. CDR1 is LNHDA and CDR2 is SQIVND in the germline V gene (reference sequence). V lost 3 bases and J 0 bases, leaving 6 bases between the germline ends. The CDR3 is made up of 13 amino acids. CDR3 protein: CASSIVSSYEQYF. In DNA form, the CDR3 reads TGTGCCAGTAGTATTGTTAGCTCCTACGAGCAGTACTTC.

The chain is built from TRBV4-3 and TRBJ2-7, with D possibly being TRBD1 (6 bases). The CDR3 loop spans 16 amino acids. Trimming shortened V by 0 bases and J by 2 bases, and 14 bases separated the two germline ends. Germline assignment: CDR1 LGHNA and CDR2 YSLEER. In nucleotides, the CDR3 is TGCGCCAGCAGCCAAGAAGGCCAGGGGCGAACCTACGAGCAGTACTTC. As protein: CASSQEGQGRTYEQYF.

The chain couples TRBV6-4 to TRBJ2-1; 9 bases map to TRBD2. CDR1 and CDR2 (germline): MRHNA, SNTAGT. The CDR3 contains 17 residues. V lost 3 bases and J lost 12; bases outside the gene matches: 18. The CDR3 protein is CASSDSAGGPFGKGQFF. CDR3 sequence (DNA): TGTGCCAGCAGTGATTCGGCGGGAGGGCCCTTTGGAAAAGGGCAGTTCTTC.

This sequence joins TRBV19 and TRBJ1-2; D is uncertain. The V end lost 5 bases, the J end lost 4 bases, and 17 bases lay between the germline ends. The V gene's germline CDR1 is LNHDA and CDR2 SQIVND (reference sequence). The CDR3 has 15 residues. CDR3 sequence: CASSSGGTPFYGYTF. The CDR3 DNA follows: TGTGCCAGTAGTTCGGGAGGAACCCCTTTCTATGGCTACACCTTC.

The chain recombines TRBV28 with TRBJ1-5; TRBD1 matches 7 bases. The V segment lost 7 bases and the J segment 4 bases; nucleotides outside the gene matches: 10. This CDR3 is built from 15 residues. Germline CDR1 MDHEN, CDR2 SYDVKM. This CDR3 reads CASTRWDRRNQPQHF. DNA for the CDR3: TGTGCCAGCACCAGGTGGGACAGACGGAATCAGCCCCAGCATTTT.

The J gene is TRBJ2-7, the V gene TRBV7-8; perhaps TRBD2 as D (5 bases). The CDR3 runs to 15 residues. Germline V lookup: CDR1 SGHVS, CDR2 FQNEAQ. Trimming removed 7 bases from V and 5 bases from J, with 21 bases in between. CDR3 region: CASNLLDFVPHEQYF. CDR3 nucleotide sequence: TGTGCCAGCAATCTGTTGGACTTCGTTCCCCACGAGCAGTACTTC.

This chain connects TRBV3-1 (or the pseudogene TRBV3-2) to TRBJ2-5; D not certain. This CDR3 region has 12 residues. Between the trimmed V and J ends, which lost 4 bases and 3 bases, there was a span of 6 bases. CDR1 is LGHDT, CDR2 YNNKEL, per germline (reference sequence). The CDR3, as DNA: TGTGCCAGCAGCCCTACAGAAGAGACCCAGTACTTC. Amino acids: CASSPTEETQYF.

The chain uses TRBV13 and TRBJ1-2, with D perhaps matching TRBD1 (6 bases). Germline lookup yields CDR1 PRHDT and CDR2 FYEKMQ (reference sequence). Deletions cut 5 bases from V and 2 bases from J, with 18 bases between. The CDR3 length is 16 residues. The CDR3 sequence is CASSQDRGHRNYGYTF. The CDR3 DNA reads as TGTGCCAGCAGCCAGGACAGAGGGCACAGGAACTATGGCTACACCTTC.

CDR3 region: CASSHRGSGNTIYF. CDR3 bases: TGCGCCAGCAGCCATAGAGGGTCCGGAAACACCATATATTTT. The chain is built from TRBV4-3 and TRBJ1-3; no firm D call. Germline V gene data show CDR1 as LGHNA and CDR2 as YSLEER. The CDR3 contains 14 residues. Between the trimmed V and J ends, which lost 3 bases and 4 bases, there was a span of 10 bases.

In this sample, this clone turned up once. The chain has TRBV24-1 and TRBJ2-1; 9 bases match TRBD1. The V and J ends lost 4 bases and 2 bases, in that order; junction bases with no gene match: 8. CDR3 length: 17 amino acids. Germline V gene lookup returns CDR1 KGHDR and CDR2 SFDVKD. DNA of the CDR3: TGTGCCACCAGTGACGGAGACAGGGGGAAGACCTACAATGAGCAGTTCTTC. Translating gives CATSDGDRGKTYNEQFF.

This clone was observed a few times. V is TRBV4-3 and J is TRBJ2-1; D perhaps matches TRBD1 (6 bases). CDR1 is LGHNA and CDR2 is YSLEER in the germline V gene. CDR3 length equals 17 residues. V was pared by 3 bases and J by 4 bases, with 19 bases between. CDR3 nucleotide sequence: TGCGCCAGCAGCCACGAGTTTAGGGGGACGCCTTACAATGAGCAGTTCTTC. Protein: CASSHEFRGTPYNEQFF.

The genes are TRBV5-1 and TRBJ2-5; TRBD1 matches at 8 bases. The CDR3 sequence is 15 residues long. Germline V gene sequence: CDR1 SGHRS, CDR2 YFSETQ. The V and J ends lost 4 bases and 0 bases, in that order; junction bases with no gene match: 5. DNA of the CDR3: TGCGCCAGCAGCCCGGACAGGGAGGACCAAGAGACCCAGTACTTC. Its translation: CASSPDREDQETQYF.

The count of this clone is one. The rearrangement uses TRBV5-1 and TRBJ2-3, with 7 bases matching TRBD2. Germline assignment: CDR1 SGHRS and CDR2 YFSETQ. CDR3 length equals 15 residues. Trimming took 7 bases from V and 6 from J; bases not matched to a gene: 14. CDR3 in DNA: TGCGCCAGCTCCCAGGGAGGGACCCTCAGCGATACGCAGTATTTT. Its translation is CASSQGGTLSDTQYF.

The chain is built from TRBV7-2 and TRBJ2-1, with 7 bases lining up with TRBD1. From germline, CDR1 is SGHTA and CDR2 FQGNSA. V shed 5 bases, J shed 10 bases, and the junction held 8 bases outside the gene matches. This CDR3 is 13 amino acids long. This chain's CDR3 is CASSVGTVREQFF. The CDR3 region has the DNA TGTGCCAGCAGCGTCGGGACAGTGAGGGAGCAGTTCTTC. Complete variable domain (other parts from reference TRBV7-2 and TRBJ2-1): GAGVSQSPSNKVTEKGKDVELRCDPISGHTALYWYRQSLGQGLEFLIYFQGNSAPDKSGLPSDRFSAERTGGSVSTLTIQRTQQEDSAVYLCASSVGTVREQFFGPGTRLTVL.

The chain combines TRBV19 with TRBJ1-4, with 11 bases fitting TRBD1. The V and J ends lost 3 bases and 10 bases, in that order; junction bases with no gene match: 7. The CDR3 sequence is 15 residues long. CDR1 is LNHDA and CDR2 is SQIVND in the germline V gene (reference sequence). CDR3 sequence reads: CASSIPDRGRGKLFF. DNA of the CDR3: TGTGCCAGTAGTATTCCGGACAGGGGGCGCGGAAAACTGTTTTTT.

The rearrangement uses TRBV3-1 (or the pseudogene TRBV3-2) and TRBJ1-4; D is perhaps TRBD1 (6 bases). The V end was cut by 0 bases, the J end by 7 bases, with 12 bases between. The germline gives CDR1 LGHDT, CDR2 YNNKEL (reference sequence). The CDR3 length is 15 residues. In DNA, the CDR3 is TGTGCCAGCAGCCAAGACCCTGTGACAGGTGAAAAACTGTTTTTT. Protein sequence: CASSQDPVTGEKLFF.

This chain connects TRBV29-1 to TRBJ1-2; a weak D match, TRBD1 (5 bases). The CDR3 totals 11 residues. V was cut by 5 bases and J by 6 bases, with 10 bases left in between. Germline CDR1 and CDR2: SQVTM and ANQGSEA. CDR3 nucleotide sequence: TGCAGCGTTAACCGGGGGGATGGCTACACCTTC. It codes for CSVNRGDGYTF.

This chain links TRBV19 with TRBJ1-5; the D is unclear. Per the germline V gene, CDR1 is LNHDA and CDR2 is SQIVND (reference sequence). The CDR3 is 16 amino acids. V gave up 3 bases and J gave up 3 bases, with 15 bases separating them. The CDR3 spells CASSMLSGSYNQPQHF. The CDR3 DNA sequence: TGTGCCAGTAGTATGTTGTCCGGGTCCTACAATCAGCCCCAGCATTTT.

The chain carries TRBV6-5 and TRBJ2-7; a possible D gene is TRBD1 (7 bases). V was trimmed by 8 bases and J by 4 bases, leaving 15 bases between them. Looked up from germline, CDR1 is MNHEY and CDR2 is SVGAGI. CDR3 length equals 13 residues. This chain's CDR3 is CASRETGRYEQYF. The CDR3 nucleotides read TGTGCCAGCCGAGAGACAGGGAGGTACGAGCAGTACTTC.

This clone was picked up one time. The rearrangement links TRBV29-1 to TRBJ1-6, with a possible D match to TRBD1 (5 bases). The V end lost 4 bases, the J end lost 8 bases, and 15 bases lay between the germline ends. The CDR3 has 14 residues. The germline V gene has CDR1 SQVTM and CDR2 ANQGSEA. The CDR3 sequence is CSVADRRGDSPLHF. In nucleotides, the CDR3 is TGCAGCGTTGCCGACAGACGTGGTGATTCACCCCTCCACTTT.

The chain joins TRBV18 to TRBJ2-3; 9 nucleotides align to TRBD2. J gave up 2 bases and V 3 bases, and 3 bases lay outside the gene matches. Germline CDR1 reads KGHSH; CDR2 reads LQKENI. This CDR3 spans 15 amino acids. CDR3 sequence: CASSPTSGVTDTQYF. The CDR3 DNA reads TGTGCCAGCTCACCGACTAGCGGAGTCACAGATACGCAGTATTTT.

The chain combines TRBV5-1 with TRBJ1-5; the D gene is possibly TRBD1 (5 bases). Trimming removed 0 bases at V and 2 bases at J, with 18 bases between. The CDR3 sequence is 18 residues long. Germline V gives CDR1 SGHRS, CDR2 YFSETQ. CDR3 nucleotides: TGCGCCAGCAGCTTGGCCGAGAGGCATCCCAGGGGCAATCAGCCCCAGCATTTT. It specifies CASSLAERHPRGNQPQHF. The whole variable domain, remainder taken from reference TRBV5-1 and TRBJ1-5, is KAGVTQTPRYLIKTRGQQVTLSCSPISGHRSVSWYQQTPGQGLQFLFEYFSETQRNKGNFPGRFSGRQFSNSRSEMNVSTLELGDSALYLCASSLAERHPRGNQPQHFGDGTRLSIL.